Sequencing of this T cell receptor (beta chain) was carried out in a study of blood T cell repertoires in COVID-19. Study details: The United States, Italy and Spain provided the acute and convalescent COVID-19 samples. PBMCs, B-cell-depleted T cells, or T cells were the source of the cDNA or gDNA that made up the material.

Enrolment of Seattle patients took place during active infection, and they were followed longitudinally. As originally analysed: Scientists estimated how many nucleated cells there were by amplifying reference gene primers. The assay was immunoSEQ multiplex PCR, and TCRdb's table has in-frame clones only and misses some. V, J and clone size are those of that table, while D and trimming were read from the DNA. The repertoire has approximately 300,000 clones, approximately 85% of them found once; the top ten carry about 1%. This clone was counted only a few times. Germline V lookup: CDR1 MDHEN, CDR2 SYDVKM. This CDR3 has 15 residues. V lost 6 bases to trimming and J lost 2 bases; unmatched junction nucleotides: 10.

The rearrangement joins TRBV28 to TRBJ2-7; 7 bases map to TRBD1. This receptor was identified in a human donor with COVID-19, enrolled during active disease. The donor label of this sample is uncertain. The sequenced sample was peripheral blood. Here the CDR3 reads CASSLRGGLAYEQYF. The CDR3 nucleotides are TGTGCCAGCAGCCTAAGAGGGGGCCTAGCCTACGAGCAGTACTTC.